Below are 14 T cell receptor beta chains sequenced from a single sample in a study of T cells expressing NK-cell markers. TCRdb reanalyzed the 5' RACE reads and collapses them to one entry per CDR3 protein, without DNA. The sample data list roughly 160,000 distinct CDR3 sequences. Sequenced sample: blood T cells: a sorted CD56 or NKG2C T cell subset, CD4+ or CD8+ T cells, or bulk PBMC T cells (not recorded which). These receptors originate from a woman aged 18-69 years in good health.

The gene calls are TRBV4-1 and TRBJ1-1; as DNA is missing, the TRBD1 call by TCRdb cannot be tested. Germline V gene lookup returns CDR1 MGHRA and CDR2 YSYEKL. The CDR3 has 12 residues. This chain's CDR3 is CASSQARTAAFF.

The rearrangement links TRBV18 to TRBJ2-5; as DNA is missing, the TRBD2 call by TCRdb cannot be tested. This CDR3 spans 16 amino acids. Germline V gives CDR1 KGHSH, CDR2 LQKENI. The CDR3 is CASSPRLAETQETQYF.

This chain's CDR3 is CASHRTGTGVDTQYF. V usage is TRBV6-1 and J usage is TRBJ2-3; the TCRdb call, TRBD1, lacks DNA for checking. Germline CDR1 and CDR2: MNHNS and SASEGT. The CDR3 extends over 15 amino acids.

This chain links TRBV7-3 with TRBJ2-5. The CDR3 loop spans 14 amino acids. Germline values: CDR1 SGHTA, CDR2 FQGTGA. The chain's CDR3 is CASSLTRSAETQYF.

V gene TRBV12-3 or TRBV12-4 combines with J gene TRBJ1-6; TCRdb proposes TRBD1, but this gene call is untestable without DNA. This CDR3 is built from 16 residues. The CDR3 reads CASSLTGTGGGSPLHF.

The genes are TRBV28 and TRBJ2-1; the D call from TCRdb, TRBD2, cannot be confirmed without DNA. CDR1 MDHEN and CDR2 SYDVKM come from the germline V gene. CDR3 size: 18 residues. This CDR3 reads CASSSGGGLAGPRNEQFF.

The genes are TRBV29-1 and TRBJ2-1; no DNA is available, so the TRBD1 call from TCRdb remains unchecked. The germline V gene encodes CDR1 SQVTM and CDR2 ANQGSEA. The CDR3 length is 14 residues. Here the CDR3 reads CSVAGMGPGAEQFF.

This chain joins TRBV7-2 and TRBJ2-1; TCRdb's D call of TRBD2 is untestable without DNA. Germline lookup yields CDR1 SGHTA and CDR2 FQGNSA. CDR3 length: 15 residues. The CDR3 reads CASSEGTSPYNEQFF.

The chain is built from TRBV20-1 and TRBJ1-1; the D call of TRBD1 rests on TCRdb alone, since no DNA is present to check it. Per germline, CDR1 DFQATT and CDR2 SNEGSKA (reference sequence). The CDR3 has 15 residues. CDR3 sequence: CSAETLDRRNTEAFF.

This rearrangement joins TRBV19 to TRBJ1-5; TCRdb proposes TRBD1, but this gene call is untestable without DNA. The CDR3 totals 19 residues. Germline loops: CDR1 LNHDA, CDR2 SQIVND (reference sequence). The CDR3 loop is CASSILAYKTGGTNQPQHF.

The chain links TRBV28 to TRBJ2-1. Looked up from germline, CDR1 is MDHEN and CDR2 is SYDVKM. This CDR3 is 12 amino acids long. The CDR3 is CASSSKWNEQFF.

V usage is TRBV11-2 and J usage is TRBJ1-5; lacking DNA, the TRBD1 call made by TCRdb goes unchecked. CDR1 is SGHAT and CDR2 is FQNNGV in the germline V gene. This CDR3 is built from 15 residues. The CDR3: CASSLGGFVNQPQHF.

The rearrangement uses TRBV11-2 and TRBJ2-3. The CDR3 is made up of 16 amino acids. Germline V lookup: CDR1 SGHAT, CDR2 FQNNGV. The CDR3 loop reads CASSLGVGASTDTQYF.

The chain links TRBV3-1 to TRBJ2-1; without DNA, the TCRdb call of TRBD1 cannot be checked. From germline, CDR1 is LGHDT and CDR2 YNNKEL (reference sequence). This CDR3 comprises 16 residues. The CDR3 loop is CASMDRGSSSYNEQFF.